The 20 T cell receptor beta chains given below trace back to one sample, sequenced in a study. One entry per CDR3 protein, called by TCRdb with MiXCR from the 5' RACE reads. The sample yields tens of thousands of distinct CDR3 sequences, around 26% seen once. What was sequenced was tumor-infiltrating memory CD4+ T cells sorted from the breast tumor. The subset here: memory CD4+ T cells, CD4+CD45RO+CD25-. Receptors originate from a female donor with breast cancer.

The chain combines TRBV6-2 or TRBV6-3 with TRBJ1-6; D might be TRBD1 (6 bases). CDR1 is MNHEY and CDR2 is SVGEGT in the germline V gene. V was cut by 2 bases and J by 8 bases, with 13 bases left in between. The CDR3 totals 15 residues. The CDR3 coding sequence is TGTGCCAGCAGTTACGGGACAAGAGGCGATTCACCCCTCCACTTT. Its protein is CASSYGTRGDSPLHF.

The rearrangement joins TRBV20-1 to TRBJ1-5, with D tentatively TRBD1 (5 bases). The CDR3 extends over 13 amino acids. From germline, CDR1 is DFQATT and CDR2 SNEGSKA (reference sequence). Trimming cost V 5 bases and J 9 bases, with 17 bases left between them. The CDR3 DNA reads TGCAGTGCTCAAGGGAGAGGCCAGGGGCCCCAGCATTTT. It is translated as CSAQGRGQGPQHF.

The CDR3 DNA reads TGCAGCGTTGTTCTAGCCGATTCAGATACGCAGTATTTT. It yields the protein CSVVLADSDTQYF. The chain links TRBV29-1 to TRBJ2-3, with D maybe TRBD2 (5 bases). The length of the CDR3 is 13 residues. Trimming pared 4 bases from V and 4 bases from J, leaving 12 bases between. Germline V gene data show CDR1 as SQVTM and CDR2 as ANQGSEA.

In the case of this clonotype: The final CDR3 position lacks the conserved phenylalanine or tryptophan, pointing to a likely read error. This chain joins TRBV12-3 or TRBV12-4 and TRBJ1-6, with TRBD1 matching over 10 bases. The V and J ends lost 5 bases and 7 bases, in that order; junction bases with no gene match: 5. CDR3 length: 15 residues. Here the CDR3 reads CASSPGQGINSPLHC. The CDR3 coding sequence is TGTGCCAGCAGTCCGGGACAGGGGATCAATTCACCCCTCCACTGT.

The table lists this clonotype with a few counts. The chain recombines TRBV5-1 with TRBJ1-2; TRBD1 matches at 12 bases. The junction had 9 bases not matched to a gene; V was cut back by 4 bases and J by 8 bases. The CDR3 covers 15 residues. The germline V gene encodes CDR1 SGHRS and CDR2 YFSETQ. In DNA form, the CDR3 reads TGCGCCAGCAGCCCGGATCCGGGACAGGGGGCAGGCTACACCTTC. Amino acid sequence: CASSPDPGQGAGYTF. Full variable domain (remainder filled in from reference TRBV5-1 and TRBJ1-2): KAGVTQTPRYLIKTRGQQVTLSCSPISGHRSVSWYQQTPGQGLQFLFEYFSETQRNKGNFPGRFSGRQFSNSRSEMNVSTLELGDSALYLCASSPDPGQGAGYTFGSGTRLTVV.

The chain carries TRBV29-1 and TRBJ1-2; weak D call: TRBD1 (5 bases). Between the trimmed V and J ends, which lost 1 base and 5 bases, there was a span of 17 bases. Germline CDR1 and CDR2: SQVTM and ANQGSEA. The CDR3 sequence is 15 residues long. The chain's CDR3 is CSVEGASRGGYGYTF. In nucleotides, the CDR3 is TGCAGCGTTGAAGGTGCAAGTCGGGGGGGATATGGCTACACCTTC.

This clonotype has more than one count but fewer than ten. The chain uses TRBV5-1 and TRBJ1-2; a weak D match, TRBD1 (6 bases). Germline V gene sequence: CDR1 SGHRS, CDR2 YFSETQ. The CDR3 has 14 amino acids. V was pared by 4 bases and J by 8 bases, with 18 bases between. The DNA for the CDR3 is TGCGCCAGCAGCCCCGCAGGCCCAGGGGCAGGCTACACCTTC. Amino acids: CASSPAGPGAGYTF.

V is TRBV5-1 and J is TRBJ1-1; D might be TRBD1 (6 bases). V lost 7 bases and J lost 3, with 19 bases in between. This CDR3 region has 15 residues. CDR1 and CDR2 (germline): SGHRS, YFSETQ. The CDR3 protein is CASAPAGGPDTEAFF. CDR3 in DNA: TGCGCCAGCGCTCCGGCGGGGGGGCCGGACACTGAAGCTTTCTTT.

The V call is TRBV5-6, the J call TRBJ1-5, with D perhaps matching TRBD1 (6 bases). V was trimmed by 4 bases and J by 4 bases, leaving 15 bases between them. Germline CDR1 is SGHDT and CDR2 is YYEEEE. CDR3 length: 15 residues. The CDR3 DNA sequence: TGTGCCAGCAGCGTACAGGGTGTGATAAATCAGCCCCAGCATTTT. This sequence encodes CASSVQGVINQPQHF. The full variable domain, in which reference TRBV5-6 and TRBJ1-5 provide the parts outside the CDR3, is DAGVTQSPTHLIKTRGQQVTLRCSPKSGHDTVSWYQQALGQGPQFIFQYYEEEERQRGNFPDRFSGHQFPNYSSELNVNALLLGDSALYLCASSVQGVINQPQHFGDGTRLSIL.

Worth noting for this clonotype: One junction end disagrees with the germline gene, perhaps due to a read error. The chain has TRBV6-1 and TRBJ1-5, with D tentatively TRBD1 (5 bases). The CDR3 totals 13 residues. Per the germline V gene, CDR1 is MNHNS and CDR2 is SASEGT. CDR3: CASSEVEPPGSIF. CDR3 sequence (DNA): TGTGCCAGCAGTGAAGTGGAGCCCCCAGGGAGCATTTTT.

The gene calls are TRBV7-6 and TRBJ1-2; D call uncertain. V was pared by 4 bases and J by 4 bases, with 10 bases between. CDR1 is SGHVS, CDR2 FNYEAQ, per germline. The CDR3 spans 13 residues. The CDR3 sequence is CASSSGLRYGYTF. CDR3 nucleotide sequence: TGTGCCAGCAGCTCAGGACTGCGCTATGGCTACACCTTC.

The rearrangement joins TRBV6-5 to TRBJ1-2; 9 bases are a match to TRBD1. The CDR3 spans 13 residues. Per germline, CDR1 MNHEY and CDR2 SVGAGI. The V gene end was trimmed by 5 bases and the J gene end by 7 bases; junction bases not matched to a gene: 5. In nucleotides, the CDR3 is TGTGCCAGCAGTCAGGACAGGGGACGTGGCTACACCTTC. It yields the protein CASSQDRGRGYTF.

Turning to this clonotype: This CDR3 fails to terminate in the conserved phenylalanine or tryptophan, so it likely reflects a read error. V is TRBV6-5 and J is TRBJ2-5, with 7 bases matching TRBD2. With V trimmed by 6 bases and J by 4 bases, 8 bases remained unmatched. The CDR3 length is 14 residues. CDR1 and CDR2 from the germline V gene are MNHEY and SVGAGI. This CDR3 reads CASSGGWKRETQYI. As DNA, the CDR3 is TGTGCCAGCAGCGGGGGGTGGAAACGAGAGACCCAGTACATC.

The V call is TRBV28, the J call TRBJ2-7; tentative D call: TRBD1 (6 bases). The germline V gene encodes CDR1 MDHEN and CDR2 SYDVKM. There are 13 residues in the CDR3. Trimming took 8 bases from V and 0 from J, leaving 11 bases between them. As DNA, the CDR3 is TGTGCCAGCGGCAGGGGAAACTCCTACGAGCAGTACTTC. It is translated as CASGRGNSYEQYF.

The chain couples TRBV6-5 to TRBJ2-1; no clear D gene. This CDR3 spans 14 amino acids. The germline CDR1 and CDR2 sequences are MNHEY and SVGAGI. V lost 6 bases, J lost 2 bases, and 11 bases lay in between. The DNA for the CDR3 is TGTGCCAGCAGCTCCGTTGGCCCCTACAATGAGCAGTTCTTC. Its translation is CASSSVGPYNEQFF.

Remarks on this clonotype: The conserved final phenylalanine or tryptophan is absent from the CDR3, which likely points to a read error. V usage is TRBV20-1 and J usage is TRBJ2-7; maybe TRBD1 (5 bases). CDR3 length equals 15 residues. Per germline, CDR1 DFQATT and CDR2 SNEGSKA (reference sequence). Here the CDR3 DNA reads TGCAGTGCTAGAAGGCAGGGCGCCCACTCCGACGAGCAGTACTGC. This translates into CSARRQGAHSDEQYC.

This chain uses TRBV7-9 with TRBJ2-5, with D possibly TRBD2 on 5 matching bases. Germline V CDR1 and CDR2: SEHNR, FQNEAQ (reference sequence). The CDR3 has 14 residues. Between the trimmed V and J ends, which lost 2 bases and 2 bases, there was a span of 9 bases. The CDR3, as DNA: TGTGCCAGCAGCTTAAAAGGCGGGCAAGAGACCCAGTACTTC. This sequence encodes CASSLKGGQETQYF.

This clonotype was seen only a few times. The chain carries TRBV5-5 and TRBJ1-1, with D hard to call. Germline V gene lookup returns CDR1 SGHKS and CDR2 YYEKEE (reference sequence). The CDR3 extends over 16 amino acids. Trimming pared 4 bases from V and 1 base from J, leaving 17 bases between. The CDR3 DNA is TGTGCCAGCAGCCCATACACGTCGACTCCGAACACTGAAGCTTTCTTT. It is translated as CASSPYTSTPNTEAFF.

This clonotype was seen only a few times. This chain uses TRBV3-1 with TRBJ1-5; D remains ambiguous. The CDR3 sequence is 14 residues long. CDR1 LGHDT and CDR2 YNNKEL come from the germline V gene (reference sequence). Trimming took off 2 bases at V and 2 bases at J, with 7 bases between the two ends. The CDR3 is CASSQSWGNQPQHF. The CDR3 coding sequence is TGTGCCAGCAGCCAAAGTTGGGGCAATCAGCCCCAGCATTTT. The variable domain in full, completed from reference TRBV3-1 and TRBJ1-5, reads DTAVSQTPKYLVTQMGNDKSIKCEQNLGHDTMYWYKQDSKKFLKIMFSYNNKELIINETVPNRFSPKSPDKAHLNLHINSLELGDSAVYFCASSQSWGNQPQHFGDGTRLSIL.

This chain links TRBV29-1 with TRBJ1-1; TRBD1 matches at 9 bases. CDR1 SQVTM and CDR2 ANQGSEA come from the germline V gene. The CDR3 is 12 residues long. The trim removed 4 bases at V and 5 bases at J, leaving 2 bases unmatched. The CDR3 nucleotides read TGCAGCGTTGGGACAGGGGAGACTGAAGCTTTCTTT. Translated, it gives CSVGTGETEAFF.